The entry below describes one T cell receptor beta chain. The antigen is not known. This entry is derived from a study of vaccination and CD4 T cells after COVID-19. Overall study: Convalescent individuals numbered four females and six males, two being Hispanic.

Study-level results: Reactive clone data from convalescent patients indicated a median of approximately 90% appearing only post-vaccination.

The CDR3 totals 16 residues. Germline CDR1 is SGHTA and CDR2 is FQGNSA. V shed 2 bases and J shed 1 base, with 12 bases lying between them. Sequencing of DNA taken from cultured CD4+ T cells relied on the Oncomine TCR Beta short-read assay. MiXCR, applied by TCRdb to the PCR reads, yields one record per CDR3 protein. The sample carries 12,000 or so distinct CDR3 sequences, 44% recorded once. Indicated treatment: approximately nine-day PBMC culture with coronavirus spike peptide pools or control peptides (ViraFEST assay). Via ViraFEST, peptide pools expanded antigen-specific T cells before TCR sequencing.

This receptor was taken from a human donor who had recovered from COVID-19. The sequenced sample was CD4+ T cells from blood, cultured in vitro. This rearrangement joins TRBV7-2 to TRBJ1-5; weak D call: TRBD1 (6 bases). The CDR3 loop is CASSLRGGSSNQPQHF. CDR3 bases: TGTGCCAGCAGCTTACGGGGGGGCTCAAGCAATCAGCCCCAGCATTTT. The whole variable domain, filled in from reference TRBV7-2 and TRBJ1-5, reads GAGVSQSPSNKVTEKGKDVELRCDPISGHTALYWYRQSLGQGLEFLIYFQGNSAPDKSGLPSDRFSAERTGGSVSTLTIQRTQQEDSAVYLCASSLRGGSSNQPQHFGDGTRLSIL.